This T cell receptor beta chain was captured in a study of T cell repertoires in MIS-A myocarditis (dated by TCRdb to 2021 to 2024). Comments on this clone: This clone's antigen is unknown. Base qualities are not at hand, and no much larger clone is one base apart.

The QIAamp DNA FFPE kit was used to extract genomic DNA from formalin-fixed paraffin-embedded autopsy tissue. TCRbeta CDR3 regions were amplified with the immunoSEQ bias-controlled multiplex PCR and sequenced at high throughput. The study's own analysis went as follows. The immunoSEQ vendor pipeline collapsed and filtered the CDR3 sequences so that the abundance and frequency of each unique TCRbeta CDR3 could be quantified. Using a 90% global sequence identity threshold, CD-HIT clustered dominant CDR3 amino acid sequences together with SARS-CoV-2-specific ImmuneCODE TCRbeta sequences. Clones were classed as hyperexpanded at frequencies of 0.1 to 1 and as large at frequencies of 0.01 to 0.1. CDR3 amino acid sequences and V and J gene assignments of dominant clones were confirmed with MiXCR. The R stringdist package was used to calculate Levenshtein distances between the patient clonotypes and the ImmuneCODE hits. Held by TCRdb, this immuneACCESS table contains in-frame sequences only and omits some clones. Under half of the omission traces to an unresolved V gene where checked; the cause of the rest is unknown. Clonal size and the V and J genes are those of that table, whereas D and trimming came from the DNA. The sample table records about 9,200 clones; 85% to 90% of these occur just once. The ten largest clones add up to 2% to 2.5% of the sample.

The sequenced sample consisted of thoracic lymph node tissue obtained at autopsy. The sequence was obtained from a man between 18 and 29 years old with fulminant myocarditis from multisystem inflammatory syndrome in adults (MIS-A) after COVID-19.

For the CDR3, the sequence is CASSFQGGGQETQYF. The sequence in DNA is TGTGCCAGCAGCTTTCAGGGGGGAGGACAAGAGACCCAGTACTTC. The sequence links TRBV7-2 to TRBJ2-5, and TRBD1 may be the D gene, going by 7 matching bases. At the junction V is shortened by 3 bases and J by 2 bases, with 13 bases in between. From the cysteine up to the phenylalanine, the CDR3 has a length of 15 residues. Solely the CDR3 DNA is kept, with 45 bases framed from the first base. The germline V gene encodes CDR1 SGHTA and CDR2 FQGNSA.